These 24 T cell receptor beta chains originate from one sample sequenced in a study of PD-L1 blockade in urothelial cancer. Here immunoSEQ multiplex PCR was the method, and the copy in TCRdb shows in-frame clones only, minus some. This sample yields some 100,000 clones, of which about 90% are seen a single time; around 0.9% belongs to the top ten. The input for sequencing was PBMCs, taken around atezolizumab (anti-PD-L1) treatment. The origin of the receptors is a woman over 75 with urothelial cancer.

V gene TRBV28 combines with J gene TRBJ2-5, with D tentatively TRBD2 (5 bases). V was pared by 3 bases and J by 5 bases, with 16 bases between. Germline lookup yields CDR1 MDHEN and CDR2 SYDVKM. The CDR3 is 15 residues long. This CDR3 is CASSFRGRMPETQYF. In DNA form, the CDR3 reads TGTGCCAGCAGTTTCCGGGGTCGGATGCCGGAGACCCAGTACTTC.

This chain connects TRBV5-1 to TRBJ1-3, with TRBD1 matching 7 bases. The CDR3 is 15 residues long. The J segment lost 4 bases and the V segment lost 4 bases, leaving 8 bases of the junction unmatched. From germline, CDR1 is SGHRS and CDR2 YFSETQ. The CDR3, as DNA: TGCGCCAGCAGCCGTGACAGGGCCGGGGGAAACACCATATATTTT. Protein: CASSRDRAGGNTIYF.

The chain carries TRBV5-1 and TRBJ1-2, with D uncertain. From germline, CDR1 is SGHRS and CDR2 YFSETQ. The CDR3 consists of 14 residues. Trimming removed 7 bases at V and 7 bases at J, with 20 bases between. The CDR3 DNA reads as TGCGCCAGCTCCCATGAGGTTGCAGTGGGTGGCTACACCTTC. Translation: CASSHEVAVGGYTF.

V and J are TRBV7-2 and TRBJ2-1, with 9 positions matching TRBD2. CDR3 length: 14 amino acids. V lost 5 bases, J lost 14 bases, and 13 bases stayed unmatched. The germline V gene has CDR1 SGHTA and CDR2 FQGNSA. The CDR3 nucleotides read TGTGCCAGCAGCCCCGACGCCGGGACTAGCTTGGAGTTCTTC. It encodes CASSPDAGTSLEFF.

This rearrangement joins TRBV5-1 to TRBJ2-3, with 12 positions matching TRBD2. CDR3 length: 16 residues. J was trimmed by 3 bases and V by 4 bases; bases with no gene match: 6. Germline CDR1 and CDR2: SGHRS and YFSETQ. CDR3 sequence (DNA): TGCGCCAGCAGCGAGGGACTAGCGGGCCCGACAGATACGCAGTATTTT. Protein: CASSEGLAGPTDTQYF.

As DNA, the CDR3 is TGTGCCACCAGCAGGACCGGGACAGGGGTCGAAAAACTGTTTTTT. It specifies CATSRTGTGVEKLFF. This chain uses TRBV15 with TRBJ1-4, with 10 bases identical to TRBD1. Losses at the gene ends were 3 bases for V and 8 bases for J; bases not matched to a gene: 6. Germline CDR1 and CDR2: LNHNV and YYDKDF (reference sequence). The CDR3 runs 15 residues.

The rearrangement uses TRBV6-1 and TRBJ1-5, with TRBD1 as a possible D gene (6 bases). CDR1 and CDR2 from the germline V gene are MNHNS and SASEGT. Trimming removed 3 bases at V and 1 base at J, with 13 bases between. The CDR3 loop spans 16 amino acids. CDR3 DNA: TGTGCCAGCAGTGATGGAGGACAGTACAGCAATCAGCCCCAGCATTTT. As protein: CASSDGGQYSNQPQHF.

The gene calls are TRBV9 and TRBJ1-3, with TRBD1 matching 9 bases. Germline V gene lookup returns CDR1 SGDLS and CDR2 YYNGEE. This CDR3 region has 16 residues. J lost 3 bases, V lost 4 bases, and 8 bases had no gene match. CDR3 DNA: TGTGCCAGCAGCCAGCACAGGGGGCAAGGTGGAAACACCATATATTTT. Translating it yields CASSQHRGQGGNTIYF.

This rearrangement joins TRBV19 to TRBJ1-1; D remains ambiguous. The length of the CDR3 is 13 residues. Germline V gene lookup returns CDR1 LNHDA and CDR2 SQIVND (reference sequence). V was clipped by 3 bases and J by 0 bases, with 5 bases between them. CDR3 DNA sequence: TGTGCCAGTAGTATCCAGATGAACACTGAAGCTTTCTTT. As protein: CASSIQMNTEAFF.

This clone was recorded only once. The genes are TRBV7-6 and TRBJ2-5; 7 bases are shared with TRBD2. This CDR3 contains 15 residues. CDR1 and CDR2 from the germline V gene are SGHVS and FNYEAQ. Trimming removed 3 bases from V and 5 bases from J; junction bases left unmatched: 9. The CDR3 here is CASSLNVAGLETQYF. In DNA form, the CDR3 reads TGTGCCAGCAGCTTGAACGTAGCGGGTCTGGAGACCCAGTACTTC.

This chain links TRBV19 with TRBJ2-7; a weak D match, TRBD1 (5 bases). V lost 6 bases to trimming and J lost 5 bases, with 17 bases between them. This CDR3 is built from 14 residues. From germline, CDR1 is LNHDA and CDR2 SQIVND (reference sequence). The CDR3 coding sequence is TGTGCCAGTAGAGGGATTGGAGCAGGGCACGAGCAGTACTTC. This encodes CASRGIGAGHEQYF. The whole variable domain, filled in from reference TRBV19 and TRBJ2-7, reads DGGITQSPKYLFRKEGQNVTLSCEQNLNHDAMYWYRQDPGQGLRLIYYSQIVNDFQKGDIAEGYSVSREKKESFPLTVTSAQKNPTAFYLCASRGIGAGHEQYFGPGTRLTVT.

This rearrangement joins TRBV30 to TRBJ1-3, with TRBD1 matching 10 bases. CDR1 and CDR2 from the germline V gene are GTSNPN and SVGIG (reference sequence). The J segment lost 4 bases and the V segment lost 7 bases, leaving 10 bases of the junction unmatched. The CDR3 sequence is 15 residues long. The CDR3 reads CALHGVDRGGNTIYF. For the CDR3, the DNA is TGTGCCTTACATGGCGTGGACAGGGGGGGAAACACCATATATTTT.

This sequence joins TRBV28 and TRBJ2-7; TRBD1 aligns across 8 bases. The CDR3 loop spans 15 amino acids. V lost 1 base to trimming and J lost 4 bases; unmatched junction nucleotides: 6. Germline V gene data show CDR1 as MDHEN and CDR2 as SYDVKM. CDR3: CASSLFAGGAYEQYF. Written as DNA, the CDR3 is TGTGCCAGCAGTTTATTTGCAGGGGGCGCATACGAGCAGTACTTC.

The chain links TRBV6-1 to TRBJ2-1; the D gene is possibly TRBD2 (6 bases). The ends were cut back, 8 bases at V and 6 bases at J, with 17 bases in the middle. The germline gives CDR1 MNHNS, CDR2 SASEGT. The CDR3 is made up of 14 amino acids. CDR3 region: CASRFEGGTNEQFF. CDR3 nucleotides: TGTGCCAGCCGTTTTGAGGGAGGAACCAATGAGCAGTTCTTC.

The CDR3 reads CASSHTGGANEKLFF. In nucleotides, the CDR3 is TGTGCCAGCAGTCACACAGGAGGGGCTAATGAAAAACTGTTTTTT. The chain joins TRBV6-6 to TRBJ1-4; possible D gene TRBD1, 5 bases. Trimming left V 5 bases short and J 3 bases short, with 13 bases between. Germline V lookup: CDR1 MNHNY, CDR2 SVGAGI (reference sequence). The CDR3 is made up of 15 amino acids.

The CDR3 is CASSSTLRSGTVFEKLFF. In DNA, the CDR3 is TGCGCCAGCAGCTCCACCCTGCGGTCCGGGACAGTGTTTGAAAAACTGTTTTTT. This sequence joins TRBV5-1 and TRBJ1-4, with 7 bases that match TRBD1. Germline CDR1 SGHRS, CDR2 YFSETQ. The CDR3 runs 18 residues. Trimming removed 3 bases from V and 7 bases from J; junction bases left unmatched: 18.

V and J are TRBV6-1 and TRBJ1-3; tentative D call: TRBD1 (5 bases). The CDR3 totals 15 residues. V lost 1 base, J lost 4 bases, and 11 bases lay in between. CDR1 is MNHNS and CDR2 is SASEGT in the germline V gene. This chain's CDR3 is CASSEDRSQGNTIYF. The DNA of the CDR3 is TGTGCCAGCAGTGAAGACAGGAGCCAAGGAAACACCATATATTTT.

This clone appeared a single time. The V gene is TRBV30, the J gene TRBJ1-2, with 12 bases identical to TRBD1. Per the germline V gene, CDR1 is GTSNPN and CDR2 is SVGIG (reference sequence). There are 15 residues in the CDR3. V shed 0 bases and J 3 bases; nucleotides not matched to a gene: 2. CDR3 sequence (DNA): TGTGCCTGGAGTGTAGGGACAGGGGGCCACTATGGCTACACCTTC. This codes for CAWSVGTGGHYGYTF.

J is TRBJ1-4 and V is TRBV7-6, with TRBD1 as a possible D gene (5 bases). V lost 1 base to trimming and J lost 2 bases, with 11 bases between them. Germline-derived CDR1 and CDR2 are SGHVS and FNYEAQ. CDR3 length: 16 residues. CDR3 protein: CASSLGSRGTNEKLFF. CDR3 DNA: TGTGCCAGCAGCTTAGGGTCGCGGGGGACTAATGAAAAACTGTTTTTT.

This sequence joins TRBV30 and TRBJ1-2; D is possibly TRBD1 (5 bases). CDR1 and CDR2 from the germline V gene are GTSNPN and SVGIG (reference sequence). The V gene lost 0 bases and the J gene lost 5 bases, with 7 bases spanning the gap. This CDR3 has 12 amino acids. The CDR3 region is CAWSVQVYGYTF. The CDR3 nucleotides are TGTGCCTGGAGTGTACAGGTTTATGGCTACACCTTC.

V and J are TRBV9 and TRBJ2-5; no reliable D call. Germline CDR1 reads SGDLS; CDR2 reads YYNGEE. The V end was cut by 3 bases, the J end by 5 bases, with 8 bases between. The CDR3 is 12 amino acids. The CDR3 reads CASSGGLETQYF. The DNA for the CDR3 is TGTGCCAGCAGCGGAGGTTTGGAGACCCAGTACTTC.

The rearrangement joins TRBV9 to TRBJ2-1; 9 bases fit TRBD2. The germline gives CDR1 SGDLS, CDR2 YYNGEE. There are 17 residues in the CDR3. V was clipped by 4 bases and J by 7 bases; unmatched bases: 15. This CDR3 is CASSFHPLAGVVNEQFF. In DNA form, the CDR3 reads TGTGCCAGCAGCTTTCATCCCTTAGCGGGAGTCGTGAATGAGCAGTTCTTC.

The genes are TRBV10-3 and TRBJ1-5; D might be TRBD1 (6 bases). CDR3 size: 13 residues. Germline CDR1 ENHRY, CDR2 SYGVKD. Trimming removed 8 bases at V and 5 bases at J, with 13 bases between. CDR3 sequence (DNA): TGTGCCATCCAAAAAGGGGGGGATCAGCCCCAGCATTTT. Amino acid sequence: CAIQKGGDQPQHF.

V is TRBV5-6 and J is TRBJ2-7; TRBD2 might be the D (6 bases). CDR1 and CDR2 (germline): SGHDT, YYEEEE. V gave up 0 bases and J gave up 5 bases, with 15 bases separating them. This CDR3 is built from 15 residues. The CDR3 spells CASSLAPGAGDEQYF. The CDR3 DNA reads TGTGCCAGCAGCTTGGCACCGGGAGCTGGGGACGAGCAGTACTTC.